The sample holds a few counts of the clone carrying this T cell receptor beta chain. Antigen: not known. The V end was cut by 5 bases, the J end by 0 bases, with 20 bases between. Germline lookup yields CDR1 MNHNS and CDR2 SASEGT. The CDR3 covers 18 residues. The sample originates from a study of blood T cells in healthy people across ages. Whole-study findings and limits: Measured against age, TCR beta diversity per million T cells decreased in a roughly linear manner.

Primed by a sample-barcoded 5' primer and a J-beta primer mix, a second PCR proceeded for about 6 to 11 cycles. One entry per CDR3 protein, called by TCRdb with MiXCR from the 5' RACE reads. The table lists about 1.7 million distinct CDR3 sequences, about 28% of them singletons. The TCR sequence derives from a woman in her twenties or thirties in good health. The rearrangement joins TRBV6-1 to TRBJ2-1; TRBD1 might be the D (6 bases). The sample comprised blood. Here the CDR3 DNA reads TGTGCCAGCAGTCAGCGACAGGCGCTAGGGGGCTCCTACAATGAGCAGTTCTTC. It yields the protein CASSQRQALGGSYNEQFF.